The 30 T cell receptor beta chains below come from one sample, sequenced in a study of blood T cell repertoires in COVID-19. Measured with immunoSEQ multiplex PCR; TCRdb has only the in-frame clones, and not every one. There are roughly 150,000 clones in the sample; more than 70% occur only once, and roughly 3.1% lies in the top ten. Sequencing used peripheral blood. These receptors all stem from a man in his fifties or sixties with acute or convalescent COVID-19.

CDR3 DNA: TGTGCCAGCAGCGCTTCAGGGCGAACTGAAGCTTTCTTT. Its translation: CASSASGRTEAFF. This chain connects TRBV3-1 (or the pseudogene TRBV3-2) to TRBJ1-1; D possibly corresponds to TRBD1 (5 bases). The CDR3 is 13 residues long. The germline V and J ends were trimmed by 5 bases and 5 bases, with 12 bases remaining between them. Germline values: CDR1 LGHDT, CDR2 YNNKEL (reference sequence).

In this sample, this clone turned up once. The J gene is TRBJ1-6, the V gene TRBV7-2, with D unclear. The length of the CDR3 is 15 residues. CDR1 and CDR2 from the germline V gene are SGHTA and FQGNSA. The V end was cut by 1 base, the J end by 10 bases, with 14 bases between. The CDR3 region is CASSLVPGVGSPLHF. For the CDR3, the DNA is TGTGCCAGCAGCTTAGTGCCCGGGGTTGGGTCACCCCTCCACTTT.

This chain uses TRBV23-1 with TRBJ1-4, with a tentative D call TRBD1 (5 bases). TRBV23-1 is treated as an ORF (open reading frame) with a function not yet certain. The CDR3 is 15 amino acids. V gave up 4 bases and J gave up 8 bases, with 17 bases separating them. CDR3 residues: CASSRRRDFGEKLFF. The CDR3, as DNA: TGCGCCAGCAGTCGTCGGAGGGACTTCGGCGAAAAACTGTTTTTT.

The V call is TRBV18, the J call TRBJ2-3; tentatively, D is TRBD1 (5 bases). Germline CDR1 KGHSH, CDR2 LQKENI. Trimming stripped 1 base from V and 4 bases from J, with 15 bases between. The CDR3 length is 16 residues. This CDR3 reads CASSPRGQVRADTQYF. CDR3 nucleotide sequence: TGTGCCAGCTCACCACGAGGACAAGTCCGAGCAGATACGCAGTATTTT. Together with reference TRBV18 and TRBJ2-3, the CDR3 gives the full variable domain: NAGVMQNPRHLVRRRGQEARLRCSPMKGHSHVYWYRQLPEEGLKFMVYLQKENIIDESGMPKERFSAEFPKEGPSILRIQQVVRGDSAAYFCASSPRGQVRADTQYFGPGTRLTVL.

The CDR3: CASSEKRQLSYEQYF. The CDR3 DNA follows: TGTGCCAGCAGTGAAAAGAGGCAGCTCTCCTACGAGCAGTACTTC. The chain has TRBV2 and TRBJ2-7; no reliable D call. The ends were cut back, 2 bases at V and 0 bases at J, with 11 bases in the middle. Per the germline V gene, CDR1 is SNHLY and CDR2 is FYNNEI. This CDR3 is 15 amino acids long.

V is TRBV2 and J is TRBJ2-2; D is perhaps TRBD1 (5 bases). Between the trimmed V and J ends, which lost 10 bases and 6 bases, there was a span of 15 bases. This CDR3 has 13 amino acids. The germline V gene has CDR1 SNHLY and CDR2 FYNNEI. CDR3 nucleotides: TGTGCCACCCCCGACAGTTCCTCCGGGGAGCTGTTTTTT. Its translation is CATPDSSSGELFF.

The rearrangement joins TRBV19 to TRBJ2-7; 9 bases are a match to TRBD1. Per germline, CDR1 LNHDA and CDR2 SQIVND (reference sequence). After removal of 9 bases from V and 6 bases from J, the junction contained 6 bases not matched to a gene. The CDR3 sequence is 12 residues long. CDR3 coding DNA: TGTGCCAGCGAGGACAGGGGAGGCGAGCAGTACTTC. Amino acid sequence: CASEDRGGEQYF. Based on the CDR3 plus reference TRBV19 and TRBJ2-7, the full variable domain is DGGITQSPKYLFRKEGQNVTLSCEQNLNHDAMYWYRQDPGQGLRLIYYSQIVNDFQKGDIAEGYSVSREKKESFPLTVTSAQKNPTAFYLCASEDRGGEQYFGPGTRLTVT.

The chain employs TRBV7-2 and TRBJ1-5; 8 bases are a match to TRBD1. Germline CDR1 and CDR2: SGHTA and FQGNSA. Trimming cost V 6 bases and J 1 base; bases outside gene matches: 8. This CDR3 contains 16 residues. CDR3 in DNA: TGTGCCAGCAGTAGACAGGGGACGACGAGCAATCAGCCCCAGCATTTT. This translates into CASSRQGTTSNQPQHF.

The chain uses TRBV13 and TRBJ2-7, with TRBD1 identical over 7 bases. This CDR3 has 13 residues. V lost 3 bases to trimming and J lost 2 bases; unmatched junction nucleotides: 1. The germline gives CDR1 PRHDT, CDR2 FYEKMQ (reference sequence). CDR3 in DNA: TGTGCCAGCAGCTTCGGGACAGCCTACGAGCAGTACTTC. It is translated as CASSFGTAYEQYF.

Concerning this clone: At one end, the junction sequence differs from germline, possibly due to a read error. This chain uses TRBV7-3 with TRBJ1-2; a possible D gene is TRBD1 (5 bases). The CDR3 is 15 amino acids. Germline CDR1 is SGHTA and CDR2 is FQGTGA. CDR3 DNA sequence: TGTGCCAGCAGCCCCCGCCCGACAGCTAACTATGGCCACACCTTC. Its translation: CASSPRPTANYGHTF. The full variable domain, its missing parts supplied by reference TRBV7-3 and TRBJ1-2, is GAGVSQTPSNKVTEKGKYVELRCDPISGHTALYWYRQSLGQGPEFLIYFQGTGAADDSGLPNDRFFAVRPEGSVSTLKIQRTERGDSAVYLCASSPRPTANYGHTFGSGTRLTVV.

Concerning this clone: Germline and junction disagree at one end, which may indicate a read error. The chain joins TRBV2 to TRBJ2-7; D is unresolved. Looked up from germline, CDR1 is SNHLY and CDR2 is FYNNEI. CDR3 length: 11 amino acids. This CDR3 reads CASLMSNEPYF. CDR3 in DNA: TGTGCCAGCCTTATGTCCAATGAGCCGTACTTC.

This clone occurred a few times. This chain connects TRBV12-3 or TRBV12-4 to TRBJ1-1; possibly TRBD1 for D (5 bases). The V gene lost 3 bases and the J gene lost 13 bases, with 12 bases spanning the gap. The CDR3 sequence is 11 residues long. The CDR3 sequence: CASSFSGQFFF. Here the CDR3 DNA reads TGTGCCAGCAGTTTCTCTGGACAATTTTTCTTT.

The rearrangement links TRBV19 to TRBJ2-2, with TRBD2 as a possible D gene (6 bases). The ends were cut back, 3 bases at V and 1 base at J, with 9 bases in the middle. The CDR3 sequence is 15 residues long. CDR1 and CDR2 from the germline V gene are LNHDA and SQIVND (reference sequence). The DNA for the CDR3 is TGTGCCAGTAGTATTGAGGGACTGAACACCGGGGAGCTGTTTTTT. It specifies CASSIEGLNTGELFF.

The chain has TRBV5-1 and TRBJ1-1, with 8 nucleotides matching TRBD1. The germline CDR1 and CDR2 sequences are SGHRS and YFSETQ. There are 13 residues in the CDR3. V lost 2 bases, J lost 7 bases, and 4 bases stayed unmatched. Here the CDR3 reads CASSFTGGGEAFF. CDR3 coding DNA: TGCGCCAGCAGCTTTACAGGGGGAGGTGAAGCTTTCTTT.

The chain has TRBV12-3 or TRBV12-4 and TRBJ1-2; D unclear. CDR3 length equals 11 residues. With 8 bases removed from V and 0 bases from J, the gap between germline ends came to 4 bases. CDR3 residues: CASLSNYGYTF. The CDR3 DNA reads as TGTGCCAGCCTATCTAACTATGGCTACACCTTC.

The CDR3 loop reads CASSHQIRTEAFF. The DNA of the CDR3 is TGCGCCAGCAGCCATCAGATCCGCACTGAAGCTTTCTTT. The genes are TRBV4-3 and TRBJ1-1; no clear D gene. The CDR3 is made up of 13 amino acids. The germline V gene has CDR1 LGHNA and CDR2 YSLEER. Trimming took off 3 bases at V and 4 bases at J, with 9 bases between the two ends.

The chain has TRBV5-5 and TRBJ1-2, with D maybe TRBD1 (5 bases). The germline gives CDR1 SGHKS, CDR2 YYEKEE (reference sequence). The CDR3 has 14 amino acids. V dropped 4 bases and J dropped 3 bases, with 13 bases sitting between them. The CDR3 DNA is TGTGCCAGCAGCAGGGTGGGGACTGACTATGGCTACACCTTC. It encodes CASSRVGTDYGYTF.

Regarding this clone: Relative to the germline gene, one junction end is altered; a read error may explain this. The chain recombines TRBV7-9 with TRBJ2-7, with D possibly being TRBD1 (5 bases). CDR3 length equals 14 residues. The germline V gene encodes CDR1 SEHNR and CDR2 FQNEAQ (reference sequence). The CDR3: CASSDSGSAYGQYF. Written as DNA, the CDR3 is TGTGCCAGCAGCGACAGTGGCTCCGCCTACGGGCAGTACTTC.

This clone was seen a single time. The gene calls are TRBV30 and TRBJ2-1, with 9 bases that match TRBD2. This CDR3 spans 19 amino acids. J gave up 5 bases and V 1 base, and 18 bases lay outside the gene matches. Germline V lookup: CDR1 GTSNPN, CDR2 SVGIG (reference sequence). The CDR3 loop is CAWSALRGGGSRINNEQFF. In DNA form, the CDR3 reads TGTGCCTGGAGTGCCTTGCGGGGGGGCGGTTCACGTATAAACAATGAGCAGTTCTTC. The complete variable domain, with remaining parts taken from reference TRBV30 and TRBJ2-1, reads SQTIHQWPATLVQPVGSPLSLECTVEGTSNPNLYWYRQAAGRGLQLLFYSVGIGQISSEVPQNLSASRPQDRQFILSSKKLLLSDSGFYLCAWSALRGGGSRINNEQFFGPGTRLTVL.

V and J are TRBV6-2 or TRBV6-3 and TRBJ1-5; D is ambiguous. Germline assignment: CDR1 MNHEY and CDR2 SVGEGT. The length of the CDR3 is 16 residues. V lost 0 bases to trimming and J lost 2 bases, with 11 bases between them. The CDR3 sequence: CASSYSTGLGNQPQHF. CDR3 bases: TGTGCCAGCAGTTACTCGACGGGTCTTGGCAATCAGCCCCAGCATTTT.

The V call is TRBV6-4, the J call TRBJ2-7, with 8 bases aligning to TRBD1. V lost 7 bases and J lost 3; bases outside the gene matches: 23. The CDR3 runs 19 residues. Germline assignment: CDR1 MRHNA and CDR2 SNTAGT. The CDR3 region has the DNA TGTGCCAGCAACCAAACGCCCCGGGACAGGCGGCCGACAAACTACGAGCAGTACTTC. Translating gives CASNQTPRDRRPTNYEQYF.

V gene TRBV5-1 combines with J gene TRBJ2-2; D not certain. This CDR3 spans 12 amino acids. The V end lost 7 bases, the J end lost 3 bases, and 7 bases lay between the germline ends. The germline V gene encodes CDR1 SGHRS and CDR2 YFSETQ. The CDR3 DNA sequence: TGCGCCAGCCATTTTGACACCGGGGAGCTGTTTTTT. It encodes CASHFDTGELFF.

This clone was seen only once. The V gene is TRBV6-5, the J gene TRBJ2-2; possibly TRBD2 for D (5 bases). Germline V lookup: CDR1 MNHEY, CDR2 SVGAGI. The CDR3 extends over 16 amino acids. Between the trimmed V and J ends, which lost 2 bases and 2 bases, there was a span of 12 bases. Here the CDR3 DNA reads TGTGCCAGCAGTTACCACCGGACTCTCAACACCGGGGAGCTGTTTTTT. It specifies CASSYHRTLNTGELFF.

The genes are TRBV7-9 and TRBJ2-3, with D perhaps matching TRBD2 (6 bases). V was shortened by 3 bases and J by 5 bases, with 12 bases between the two germline ends. The CDR3 has 14 amino acids. Germline values: CDR1 SEHNR, CDR2 FQNEAQ (reference sequence). The CDR3 DNA reads as TGTGCCAGCAGCTTTCGTGTGGGGGGAGATACGCAGTATTTT. Translating gives CASSFRVGGDTQYF.

This chain links TRBV30 with TRBJ1-6; 11 nucleotides line up with TRBD1. V dropped 2 bases and J dropped 8; count of bases not matched to a gene: 8. The CDR3 sequence is 16 residues long. Germline CDR1 reads GTSNPN; CDR2 reads SVGIG (reference sequence). This CDR3 is CAWSPGDRGIYSPLHF. The CDR3 nucleotides are TGTGCCTGGAGTCCTGGGGACAGGGGGATCTATTCACCCCTCCACTTT.

This chain uses TRBV7-2 with TRBJ1-2, with D possibly TRBD1 on 6 matching bases. The CDR3 totals 15 residues. Germline V gene data show CDR1 as SGHTA and CDR2 as FQGNSA. Trimming took 1 base from V and 4 from J, leaving 13 bases between them. CDR3 amino acids: CASSLDRGGFYGYTF. Written as DNA, the CDR3 is TGTGCCAGCAGCTTAGATAGGGGGGGATTCTATGGCTACACCTTC. Full variable domain (missing parts from reference TRBV7-2 and TRBJ1-2): GAGVSQSPSNKVTEKGKDVELRCDPISGHTALYWYRQSLGQGLEFLIYFQGNSAPDKSGLPSDRFSAERTGGSVSTLTIQRTQQEDSAVYLCASSLDRGGFYGYTFGSGTRLTVV.

The chain has TRBV5-4 and TRBJ2-7; 8 bases match TRBD1. The germline gives CDR1 SGHNT, CDR2 YYREEE (reference sequence). The CDR3 runs to 15 residues. V was clipped by 0 bases and J by 3 bases; unmatched bases: 5. Written as DNA, the CDR3 is TGTGCCAGCAGCTTGGGTCAGGGGGCTATCTACGAGCAGTACTTC. Residues: CASSLGQGAIYEQYF.

The CDR3 region has the DNA TGCGCCAGCAGTGAGCCCTACTATAAAGACTTTCAGTTCTCCTACGAGCAGTACTTC. Its protein is CASSEPYYKDFQFSYEQYF. The rearrangement uses TRBV10-2 and TRBJ2-7; D uncertain. Trimming removed 2 bases at V and 0 bases at J, with 23 bases between. The CDR3 consists of 19 residues. Germline V gene data show CDR1 as WSHSY and CDR2 as SAAADI.

The chain combines TRBV15 with TRBJ2-1; TRBD2 matches 12 bases. This CDR3 contains 16 residues. Germline V gene sequence: CDR1 LNHNV, CDR2 YYDKDF (reference sequence). Unmatched junction bases numbered 9, after V lost 3 bases and J lost 9 bases. The CDR3 spells CATSSPSGGAFTEQFF. DNA for the CDR3: TGTGCCACCAGCAGCCCTAGCGGGGGGGCTTTCACTGAGCAGTTCTTC. Supplemented by reference TRBV15 and TRBJ2-1, the full variable domain reads DAMVIQNPRYQVTQFGKPVTLSCSQTLNHNVMYWYQQKSSQAPKLLFHYYDKDFNNEADTPDNFQSRRPNTSFCFLDIRSPGLGDTAMYLCATSSPSGGAFTEQFFGPGTRLTVL.

The gene calls are TRBV5-1 and TRBJ1-1; D call uncertain. The CDR3 is 14 residues long. CDR1 and CDR2 from the germline V gene are SGHRS and YFSETQ. V lost 0 bases, J lost 1 base, and 7 bases lay in between. The CDR3 loop reads CASSLVGWNTEAFF. CDR3 sequence (DNA): TGCGCCAGCAGCTTGGTGGGCTGGAACACTGAAGCTTTCTTT.